This entry lists 18 T cell receptor beta chains sequenced from one sample in a study of molecular identifiers for immune sequencing clone quantification. TCRdb processed the PCR reads anew with MiXCR; each CDR3 protein has one entry. The sample includes some 580,000 distinct CDR3 sequences, over 25% of them seen just once. The material sequenced was naive CD8+ T cells from blood, with Jurkat cell RNA spiked in. Noted subset: FACS-sorted CD8+CD4-CCR7+CD45RA+ naive T cells. The source is a human donor in good health. Some libraries in this study had Jurkat cell RNA spiked in.

The DNA of the CDR3 is TGTGCCAGCGGTATGGGCCTGGTGAACACTGAAGCTTTCTTT. It translates to CASGMGLVNTEAFF. The genes are TRBV27 and TRBJ1-1; D not certain. CDR1 is MNHEY, CDR2 SMNVEV, per germline (reference sequence). The germline V and J ends were trimmed by 8 bases and 0 bases, with 13 bases remaining between them. The CDR3 runs to 14 residues.

On this clonotype: One base away lies a much larger clone, so this may be a sequencing read error. The V and J genes are TRBV7-9 and TRBJ1-5; 7 bases fit TRBD1. The germline CDR1 and CDR2 sequences are SEHNR and FQNEAQ (reference sequence). The CDR3 length is 14 residues. CDR3 in DNA: TGTGTCAGCAGCCTTGCGGCAGGGGGTCAGCCCCAGCATTTT. This gives the protein CVSSLAAGGQPQHF.

This clonotype was picked up a small number of times. This chain links TRBV30 with TRBJ2-7; D gene uncertain. The CDR3 consists of 13 residues. Deletions cut 7 bases from V and 0 bases from J, with 13 bases between. CDR1 is GTSNPN and CDR2 is SVGIG in the germline V gene (reference sequence). In DNA form, the CDR3 reads TGTGCCTTATCTATCGAAGACTCCTACGAGCAGTACTTC. It codes for CALSIEDSYEQYF.

This clonotype was seen many times. The chain combines TRBV5-4 with TRBJ2-7; TRBD2 matches 11 bases. The length of the CDR3 is 15 residues. Unmatched junction bases numbered 8, after V lost 4 bases and J lost 5 bases. Germline lookup yields CDR1 SGHNT and CDR2 YYREEE (reference sequence). The CDR3, as DNA: TGTGCCAGCAGCCTCGGCACTAGCGGGGGCGACGAGCAGTACTTC. It specifies CASSLGTSGGDEQYF.

Ten or more counts support this clonotype. The V gene is TRBV20-1, the J gene TRBJ1-6; D unclear. This CDR3 is 11 amino acids long. Trimming took 6 bases from V and 9 from J, leaving 9 bases between them. Germline CDR1 and CDR2: DFQATT and SNEGSKA (reference sequence). As DNA, the CDR3 is TGCAGTGCCGAGAAGGGTTCACCCCTCCACTTT. It specifies CSAEKGSPLHF.

The J gene is TRBJ2-1, the V gene TRBV7-2; D is unclear. Trimming took off 5 bases at V and 3 bases at J, with 20 bases between the two ends. This CDR3 contains 17 residues. Per germline, CDR1 SGHTA and CDR2 FQGNSA. This CDR3 is CASSASTMGSYYNEQFF. The CDR3 region has the DNA TGTGCCAGCAGCGCAAGTACAATGGGGTCCTACTACAATGAGCAGTTCTTC.

On this clonotype: The junction departs from germline at one end; a sequencing error may be responsible. The rearrangement links TRBV5-3 to TRBJ1-1; D gene unclear. Being an ORF, TRBV5-3 has a function that is uncertain. CDR3 length: 13 residues. CDR3 DNA sequence: TGTGCCAGCAGCCAGTGGAGGCATACTGAAACTTTCTTT. Protein product: CASSQWRHTETFF.

About this clonotype: A read error may explain this, as a much larger clone is one base away. This sequence joins TRBV3-1 and TRBJ2-7, with D perhaps matching TRBD1 (5 bases). In germline, CDR1 is LGHDT, CDR2 YNNKEL (reference sequence). This CDR3 has 12 amino acids. CDR3 DNA: TGTGCCAGCAGCCAAGTAGGGGTAGAGCAGTCCTTC. This gives the protein CASSQVGVEQSF.

A remark on this clonotype: A read error may explain this, as a much larger clone is one base away. The chain recombines TRBV5-1 with TRBJ1-4; 7 bases are a match to TRBD1. The CDR3 runs 15 residues. Germline CDR1 is SGHRS and CDR2 is YFSETQ. The CDR3 sequence: CASSGTQGSNAKLFF. Here the CDR3 DNA reads TGCGCCAGCAGCGGAACACAGGGGTCTAATGCAAAACTGTTTTTT.

This clonotype came up many times. V is TRBV7-8 and J is TRBJ2-4; 8 nucleotides line up with TRBD1. J was trimmed by 0 bases and V by 1 base; bases with no gene match: 11. The CDR3 has 19 residues. Per germline, CDR1 SGHVS and CDR2 FQNEAQ. CDR3 loop: CASSLGPPTGDLAKNIQYF. The DNA of the CDR3 is TGTGCCAGCAGCTTAGGGCCCCCGACAGGGGATCTAGCCAAAAACATTCAGTACTTC.

This clonotype was picked up many times. The V and J genes are TRBV7-9 and TRBJ1-1; the D is unclear. This CDR3 contains 12 residues. The germline CDR1 and CDR2 sequences are SEHNR and FQNEAQ (reference sequence). V lost 6 bases, J lost 6 bases, and 11 bases lay in between. The CDR3 sequence: CASSGGAAEAFF. The CDR3 DNA reads TGTGCCAGCAGTGGAGGCGCCGCTGAAGCTTTCTTT.

This clonotype was counted a few times. V is TRBV7-6 and J is TRBJ2-2; D perhaps matches TRBD1 (5 bases). Germline V gene data show CDR1 as SGHVS and CDR2 as FNYEAQ. The V end was cut by 5 bases, the J end by 4 bases, with 11 bases between. This CDR3 comprises 14 residues. The CDR3 is CASSRSDSTGELFF. The CDR3 coding sequence is TGTGCCAGCAGCCGGTCCGACAGCACCGGGGAGCTGTTTTTT.

This clonotype occurred a few times. The chain has TRBV19 and TRBJ2-7; possibly TRBD1 or TRBD2 for D (6 bases each). With 3 bases removed from V and 2 bases from J, the gap between germline ends came to 11 bases. The germline V gene has CDR1 LNHDA and CDR2 SQIVND (reference sequence). This CDR3 spans 14 amino acids. DNA of the CDR3: TGTGCCAGTAGTATCGGGGGCAAAACCTACGAGCAGTACTTC. Amino acid sequence: CASSIGGKTYEQYF.

The rearrangement uses TRBV6-5 and TRBJ2-1; possibly TRBD2 for D (5 bases). This CDR3 contains 13 residues. CDR1 MNHEY and CDR2 SVGAGI come from the germline V gene. V dropped 7 bases and J dropped 5 bases, with 12 bases sitting between them. CDR3 nucleotides: TGTGCCAGCACCCGAACTAGAGACAATGAGCAGTTCTTC. Its protein is CASTRTRDNEQFF.

Notes on this clonotype: A much bigger clone sits one base away, suggesting this may be a read error. The chain employs TRBV24-1 and TRBJ2-3; no reliable D call. Deletions cut 3 bases from V and 5 bases from J, with 14 bases between. Germline V gene lookup returns CDR1 KGHDR and CDR2 SFDVKD. The CDR3 covers 15 residues. CDR3 region: CATSDKGRLGDTQYF. In DNA form, the CDR3 reads TGTGCCACCAGTGATAAGGGCAGGCTTGGAGATACGCAGTATTTT.

As to this clonotype: One base away lies a much larger clone, so this may be a sequencing read error. The V gene is TRBV5-3, the J gene TRBJ2-7; TRBD2 aligns across 8 bases. TRBV5-3 is an ORF, with its function uncertain. The CDR3 is 14 amino acids. V lost 8 bases and J lost 2; bases outside the gene matches: 9. CDR3 sequence reads: CASRLAGPAYEQYF. DNA for the CDR3: TGTGCCAGCAGATTAGCGGGGCCCGCCTACGAGCAGTACTTC.

The V call is TRBV3-1, the J call TRBJ2-5, with a tentative D call TRBD2 (5 bases). V lost 4 bases and J lost 5, with 29 bases in between. CDR1 is LGHDT, CDR2 YNNKEL, per germline (reference sequence). The CDR3 extends over 19 amino acids. CDR3 coding DNA: TGTGCCAGCAGCCCTACCCCCGGGGATAGCAGCTCCTCCAGGGAGACCCAGTACTTC. As protein: CASSPTPGDSSSSRETQYF.

As for this clonotype: One base away lies a much larger clone, so this may be a sequencing read error. V is TRBV5-1 and J is TRBJ1-1; D possibly corresponds to TRBD1 (5 bases). The CDR3 is 16 amino acids. Germline V gene lookup returns CDR1 SGHRS and CDR2 YFSETQ. CDR3 loop: CASSSRTGVADTETFF. CDR3 in DNA: TGCGCCAGCAGCTCCCGGACGGGGGTAGCTGACACTGAAACTTTCTTT.